These 21 T cell receptor beta chains originate from one sample sequenced in a study of tumor and adjacent non-tumor tissue in lung cancer. This sample's RNA came from whole unsorted tissue. The library came from three nested PCR rounds adapted from ARM-PCR protocols. TCRdb re-called the multiplex PCR reads through MiXCR, storing one row per CDR3 protein. The data hold 200,000 or so distinct CDR3 sequences, with 70% to 75% observed a single time. Sequencing was done on a sample of lung tumor tissue. The receptors stem from a man between 60 and 75 years old with non-small cell lung cancer.

This rearrangement joins TRBV18 to TRBJ2-1; D is tentatively TRBD1 or TRBD2 (5 bases each). V was cut by 0 bases and J by 0 bases, with 15 bases left in between. Germline-derived CDR1 and CDR2 are KGHSH and LQKENI. The CDR3 spans 18 residues. In DNA, the CDR3 is TGTGCCAGCTCACCACCGAGGGCACAGGAGAGCTCCTACAATGAGCAGTTCTTC. This sequence encodes CASSPPRAQESSYNEQFF.

Worth noting for this clonotype: The CDR3 ends on some other residue instead of the conserved phenylalanine or tryptophan, so this is likely a read error. The chain employs TRBV11-2 and TRBJ1-2; D call uncertain. The germline CDR1 and CDR2 sequences are SGHAT and FQNNGV. The CDR3 loop spans 14 amino acids. In DNA, the CDR3 is TGTGCCAGCAGGTTAGGTGCAGGTACATCTGGCTACACCATC. Amino acids: CASRLGAGTSGYTI.

For this clonotype: A much larger clone differs from this one at a single base, so this may be a read error. The conserved closing phenylalanine or tryptophan is absent in this CDR3, likely reflecting a read error. The rearrangement joins TRBV10-2 to TRBJ1-5, with a tentative D call TRBD1 (5 bases). V was clipped by 0 bases and J by 6 bases, with 9 bases between them. This CDR3 contains 14 residues. Germline V gene data show CDR1 as WSHSY and CDR2 as SAAADI. The CDR3 loop is CASSESGGLQPQHL. The CDR3 nucleotides read TGCGCCAGCAGTGAGTCTGGGGGTCTTCAGCCCCAGCATCTT.

Points on this clonotype: A read error may explain this, as a much larger clone is one base away. The genes are TRBV29-1 and TRBJ1-1; the D is unclear. The V gene's germline CDR1 is SQVTM and CDR2 ANQGSEA. The CDR3 consists of 10 residues. Trimming removed 8 bases at V and 7 bases at J, with 11 bases between. The CDR3 nucleotides read TGCAGCAGCAGCGAGAGTGAAGCTTTCTTT. Its translation is CSSSESEAFF.

The rearrangement joins TRBV5-6 to TRBJ1-2, with TRBD1 matching over 9 bases. There are 11 residues in the CDR3. The J segment lost 14 bases and the V segment lost 8 bases, leaving 10 bases of the junction unmatched. Per germline, CDR1 SGHDT and CDR2 YYEEEE. The CDR3 sequence: CARNLGQGETF. In DNA form, the CDR3 reads TGTGCCAGGAACTTGGGACAGGGAGAGACCTTC.

The chain employs TRBV20-1 and TRBJ2-5; the D is unclear. The CDR3 has 11 amino acids. CDR1 and CDR2 from the germline V gene are DFQATT and SNEGSKA (reference sequence). Trimming pared 5 bases from V and 4 bases from J, leaving 8 bases between. This CDR3 reads CSAHTLETQYF. CDR3 DNA sequence: TGCAGTGCTCATACCCTAGAGACCCAGTACTTC.

Only a few counts were recorded for this clonotype. The chain is built from TRBV30 and TRBJ2-2; D ambiguous. The CDR3 sequence is 14 residues long. V lost 3 bases, J lost 2 bases, and 10 bases lay in between. The germline gives CDR1 GTSNPN, CDR2 SVGIG (reference sequence). CDR3 sequence reads: CAWRGSLNTGELFF. Written as DNA, the CDR3 is TGTGCCTGGAGGGGGTCTTTAAACACCGGGGAGCTGTTTTTT.

This clonotype has a count of ten or more. The chain joins TRBV12-3 or TRBV12-4 to TRBJ1-4; unclear D gene. Trimming took 4 bases from V and 5 from J, leaving 14 bases between them. This CDR3 comprises 15 residues. CDR3 DNA sequence: TGTGCCAGCAGTTCTACACCAGAAAGAAATGAAAAACTGTTTTTT. Its protein is CASSSTPERNEKLFF.

A note on this clonotype: Compared with germline, one end of the junction differs, possibly owing to a read error. The CDR3 loop reads CSVDGFGLWEGYGDTF. The CDR3 DNA sequence: TGCAGCGTTGACGGGTTTGGTTTGTGGGAAGGCTATGGCGACACCTTC. The chain recombines TRBV29-1 with TRBJ1-2, with D unresolved. The CDR3 spans 16 residues. Looked up from germline, CDR1 is SQVTM and CDR2 is ANQGSEA.

As for this clonotype: One end of the junction does not line up with germline, which may come from a read error. V is TRBV11-2 and J is TRBJ1-1, with 7 bases matching TRBD1. Germline V gene sequence: CDR1 SGHAT, CDR2 FQNNGV. This CDR3 spans 16 amino acids. The CDR3 loop is CAGSLGTGAMGSEAFF. The CDR3 DNA is TGTGCCGGCAGCTTAGGCACAGGGGCCATGGGCTCTGAAGCTTTCTTT.

The rearrangement joins TRBV6-6 to TRBJ2-7; D is possibly TRBD1 (6 bases). Germline loops: CDR1 MNHNY, CDR2 SVGAGI (reference sequence). Between the trimmed V and J ends, which lost 5 bases and 3 bases, there was a span of 14 bases. CDR3 length: 14 residues. The CDR3: CASSHYRQDYEQYF. The CDR3 coding sequence is TGTGCCAGCAGTCACTACCGACAGGACTACGAGCAGTACTTC.

The rearrangement uses TRBV6-5 and TRBJ1-6, with D perhaps matching TRBD1 (5 bases). Between the trimmed V and J ends, which lost 4 bases and 6 bases, there was a span of 16 bases. This CDR3 has 16 amino acids. CDR1 and CDR2 from the germline V gene are MNHEY and SVGAGI. The CDR3 nucleotides are TGTGCCAGCAGTTCCTGGGGGGGAAGCTCTAATTCACCCCTCCACTTT. Translated, it gives CASSSWGGSSNSPLHF.

With respect to this clonotype: The junction does not match germline at one end; this may be a read error. This chain uses TRBV6-1 with TRBJ2-1, with 7 bases that match TRBD1. This CDR3 has 14 residues. Per germline, CDR1 MNHNS and CDR2 SASEGT. CDR3 region: CASSDRSPEGARAF. In DNA form, the CDR3 reads TGTGCCAGCAGTGACAGAAGCCCTGAGGGGGCGCGAGCTTTC.

About this clonotype itself: One junction end disagrees with the germline gene, perhaps due to a read error. This sequence joins TRBV4-3 and TRBJ2-1; 8 bases align to TRBD2. Germline V gives CDR1 LGHNA, CDR2 YSLEER. CDR3 size: 15 residues. DNA of the CDR3: TGCACCAGCGGCCAAGATGGAAACAGCGGGGGCCAGCAGTTCTTC. Translation gives CTSGQDGNSGGQQFF.

On this clonotype: One junction end does not reproduce the germline sequence, and a read error may be involved. This chain connects TRBV6-5 to TRBJ1-2; no clear D gene. The CDR3 totals 15 residues. Germline V lookup: CDR1 MNHEY, CDR2 SVGAGI. Written as DNA, the CDR3 is TGTACCAGCTGTACTCTGAGTGCGCCCAACTATGGCTACACCTTC. Protein: CTSCTLSAPNYGYTF.

This chain joins TRBV6-2 or TRBV6-3 and TRBJ2-3; 10 positions match TRBD1. The germline V gene encodes CDR1 MNHEY and CDR2 SVGEGT. The trim removed 6 bases at V and 2 bases at J, leaving 8 bases unmatched. The CDR3 loop spans 16 amino acids. CDR3: CASRDPGQGSTDTQYF. The CDR3 DNA follows: TGTGCCAGCAGAGATCCGGGACAGGGGTCCACAGATACGCAGTATTTT.

The chain joins TRBV6-5 to TRBJ1-3, with D possibly matching TRBD1 (5 bases). Trimming shortened V by 2 bases and J by 2 bases, and 10 bases separated the two germline ends. CDR1 is MNHEY and CDR2 is SVGAGI in the germline V gene. The CDR3 length is 15 residues. CDR3 coding DNA: TGTGCCAGCAGTTACGGTGCGGGGGCTGGAAACACCATATATTTT. Protein product: CASSYGAGAGNTIYF.

There are a few counts of this clonotype. The chain couples TRBV6-5 to TRBJ2-1, with TRBD1 matching over 8 bases. Germline V gene data show CDR1 as MNHEY and CDR2 as SVGAGI. V lost 7 bases to trimming and J lost 7 bases; unmatched junction nucleotides: 6. This CDR3 comprises 13 residues. The CDR3 DNA is TGTGCCAGCATTCGGACAGGGTCAAATGAGCAGTTCTTC. This codes for CASIRTGSNEQFF.

Worth noting for this clonotype: This may be a read error, as it is one base from a much larger clone. The rearrangement joins TRBV20-1 to TRBJ2-3; D unclear. This CDR3 has 12 residues. The V gene's germline CDR1 is DFQATT and CDR2 SNEGSKA (reference sequence). With 7 bases removed from V and 4 bases from J, the gap between germline ends came to 12 bases. The CDR3 coding sequence is TGCAGTGATCGTCCCGGAGCAGATACGCAGTATTTT. It specifies CSDRPGADTQYF.

The sample holds a few counts of this clonotype. The chain combines TRBV11-2 with TRBJ2-3; a possible D gene is TRBD2 (6 bases). This CDR3 has 16 residues. The germline gives CDR1 SGHAT, CDR2 FQNNGV. V dropped 3 bases and J dropped 2 bases, with 15 bases sitting between them. The CDR3 coding sequence is TGTGCCAGCAGCTTTTCCGGGGGAGGACTCACAGATACGCAGTATTTT. Translation: CASSFSGGGLTDTQYF.

Remarks on this clonotype: The missing conserved phenylalanine or tryptophan at the end of this CDR3 makes a read error likely. V is TRBV24-1 and J is TRBJ2-1, with D tentatively TRBD1 or TRBD2 (6 bases each). The CDR3 has 14 amino acids. Germline V CDR1 and CDR2: KGHDR, SFDVKD. Trimming took off 10 bases at V and 5 bases at J, with 17 bases between the two ends. The CDR3 reads CATSGGGTNNEQFL. CDR3 DNA: TGTGCCACGAGCGGAGGGGGGACCAACAATGAGCAGTTCCTC.